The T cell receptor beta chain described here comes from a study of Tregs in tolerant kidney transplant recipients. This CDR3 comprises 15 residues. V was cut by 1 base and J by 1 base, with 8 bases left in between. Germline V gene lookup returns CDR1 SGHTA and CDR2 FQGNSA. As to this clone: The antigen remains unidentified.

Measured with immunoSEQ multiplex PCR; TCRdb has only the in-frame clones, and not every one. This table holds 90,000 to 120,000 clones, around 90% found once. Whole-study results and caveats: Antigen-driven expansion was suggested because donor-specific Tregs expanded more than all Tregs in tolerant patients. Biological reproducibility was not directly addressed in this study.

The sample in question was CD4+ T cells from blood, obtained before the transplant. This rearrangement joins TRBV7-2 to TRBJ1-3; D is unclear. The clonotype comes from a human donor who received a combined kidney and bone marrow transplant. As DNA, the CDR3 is TGTGCCAGCAGCTTAGGTTCAGGTTCTGGAAACACCATATATTTT. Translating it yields CASSLGSGSGNTIYF.